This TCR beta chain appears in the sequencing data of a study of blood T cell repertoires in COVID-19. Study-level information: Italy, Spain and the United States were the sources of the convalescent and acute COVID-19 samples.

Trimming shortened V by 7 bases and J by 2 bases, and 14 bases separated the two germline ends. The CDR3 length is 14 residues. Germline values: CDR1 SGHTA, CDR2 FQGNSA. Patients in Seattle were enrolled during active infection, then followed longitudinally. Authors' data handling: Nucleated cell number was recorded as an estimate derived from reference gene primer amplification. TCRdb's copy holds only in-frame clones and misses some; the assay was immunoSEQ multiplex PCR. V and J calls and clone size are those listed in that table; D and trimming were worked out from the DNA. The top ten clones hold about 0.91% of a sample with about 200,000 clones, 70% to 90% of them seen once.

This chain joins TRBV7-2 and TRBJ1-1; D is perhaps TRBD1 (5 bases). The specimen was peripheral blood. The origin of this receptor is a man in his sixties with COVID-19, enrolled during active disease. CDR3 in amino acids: CASNPLGRNTEAFF. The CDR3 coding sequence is TGTGCCAGCAACCCCCTGGGGCGTAACACTGAAGCTTTCTTT. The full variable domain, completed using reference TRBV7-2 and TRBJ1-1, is GAGVSQSPSNKVTEKGKDVELRCDPISGHTALYWYRQSLGQGLEFLIYFQGNSAPDKSGLPSDRFSAERTGGSVSTLTIQRTQQEDSAVYLCASNPLGRNTEAFFGQGTRLTVV.